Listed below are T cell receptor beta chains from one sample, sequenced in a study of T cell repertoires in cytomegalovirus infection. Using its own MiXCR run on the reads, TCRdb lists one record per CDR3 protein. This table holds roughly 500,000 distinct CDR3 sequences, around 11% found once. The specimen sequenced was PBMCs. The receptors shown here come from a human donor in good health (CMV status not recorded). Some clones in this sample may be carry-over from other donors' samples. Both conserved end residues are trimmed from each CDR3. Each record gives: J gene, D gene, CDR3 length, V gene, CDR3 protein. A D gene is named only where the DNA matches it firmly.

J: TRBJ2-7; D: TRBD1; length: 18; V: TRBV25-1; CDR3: ASSTRQFVRNRGSSYEQY
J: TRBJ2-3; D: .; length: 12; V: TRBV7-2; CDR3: ASSLSSYTDTQY
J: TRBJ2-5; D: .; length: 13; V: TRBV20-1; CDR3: SAREGHLGLETQY
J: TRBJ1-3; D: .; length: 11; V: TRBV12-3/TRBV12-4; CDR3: ASSLWAGNTIY
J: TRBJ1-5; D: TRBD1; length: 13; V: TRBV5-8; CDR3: ASSLGQGEGQPQH
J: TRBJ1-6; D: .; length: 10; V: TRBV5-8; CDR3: ASSLNNSPLH
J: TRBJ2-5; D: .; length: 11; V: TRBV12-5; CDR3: ASGLSPLETQY
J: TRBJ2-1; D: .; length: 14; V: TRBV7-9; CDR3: ASSPGQPGGDNEQF
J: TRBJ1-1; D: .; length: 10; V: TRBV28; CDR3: ASSLPPERAF
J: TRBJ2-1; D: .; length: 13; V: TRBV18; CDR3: ASSPMSQPEGGQF
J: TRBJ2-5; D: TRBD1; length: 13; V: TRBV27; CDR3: ASSRTTGTQETQY
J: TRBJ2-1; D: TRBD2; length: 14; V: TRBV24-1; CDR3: ATSDQTSGRGNEQF
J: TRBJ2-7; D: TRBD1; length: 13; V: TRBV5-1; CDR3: ASSFQGQGAGEQY
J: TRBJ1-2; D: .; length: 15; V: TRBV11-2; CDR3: ASSLDRPEGGVYGYT
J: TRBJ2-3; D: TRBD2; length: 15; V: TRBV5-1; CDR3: ASSLGTSGGPTDTQY
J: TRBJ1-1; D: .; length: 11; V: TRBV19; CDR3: ASSINTNTEAF
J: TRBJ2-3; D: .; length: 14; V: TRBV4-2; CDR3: ASSQEKRVTTDTQY
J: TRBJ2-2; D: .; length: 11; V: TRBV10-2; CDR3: ASSAGTSGELF
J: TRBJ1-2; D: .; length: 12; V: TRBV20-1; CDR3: SAPAGTAGNGYT
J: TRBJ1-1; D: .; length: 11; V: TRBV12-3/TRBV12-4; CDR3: ASSLAVLWGAF
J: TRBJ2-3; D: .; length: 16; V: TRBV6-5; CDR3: ASSYSKMDLTLGDTQY
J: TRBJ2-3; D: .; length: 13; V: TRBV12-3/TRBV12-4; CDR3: ASSSTRGGTDTQY
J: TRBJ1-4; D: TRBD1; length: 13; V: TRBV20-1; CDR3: SASAHDRAREKLF
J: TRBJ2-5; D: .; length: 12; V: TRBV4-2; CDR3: ASSQGDPPRTQY
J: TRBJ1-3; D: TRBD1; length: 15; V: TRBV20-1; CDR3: SARDPGQGNSGNTIY
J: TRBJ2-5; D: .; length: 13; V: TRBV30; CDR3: AWSVQDYLQETQY
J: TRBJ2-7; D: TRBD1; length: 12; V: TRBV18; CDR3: ASSQRDRGDEQY
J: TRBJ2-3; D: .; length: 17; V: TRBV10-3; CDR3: AISGEGKDGSVPTDTQY
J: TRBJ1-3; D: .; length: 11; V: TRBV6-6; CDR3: ASSYSSGHTIY
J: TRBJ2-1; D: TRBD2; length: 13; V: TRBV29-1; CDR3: SGASGRNSYNEQF
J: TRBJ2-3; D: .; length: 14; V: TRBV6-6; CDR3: ASSKTGGYGTDTQY
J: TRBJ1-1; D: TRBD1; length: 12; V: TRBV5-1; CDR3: ASSLAPGQPPAF
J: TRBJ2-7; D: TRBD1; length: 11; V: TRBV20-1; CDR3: SAQWTGNGEQY
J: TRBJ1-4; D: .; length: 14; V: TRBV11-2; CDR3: ASSPWGRDVGEKLF
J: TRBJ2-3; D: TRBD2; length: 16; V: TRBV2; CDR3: ASSPGLAGEGSTDTQY
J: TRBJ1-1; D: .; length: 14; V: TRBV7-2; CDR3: ASSLGQWGSNTEAF
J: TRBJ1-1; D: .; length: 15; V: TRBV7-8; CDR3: ASSLVGWVQSSSEAF
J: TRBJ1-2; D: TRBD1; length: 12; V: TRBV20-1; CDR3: SARGPRGLRGYT
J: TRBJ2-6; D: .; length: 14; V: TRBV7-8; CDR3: ASSLVGDTGANVLT
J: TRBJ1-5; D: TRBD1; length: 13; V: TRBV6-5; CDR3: ASSLGQGPRQPQH